The source of this T cell receptor beta chain is a study of Ad26.COV2.S vaccination and SARS-CoV-2 variants. Background on the study: It was the COV1001 Ad26.COV2.S trial arm that included the donor. In the study, Ad26.COV2.S was injected intramuscularly once, or twice 56 days apart.

Treatment reported: some 20 received Ad26.COV2.S at low or high dose, single or two shots; about 5 received placebo; per-sample allocation not given. Collection of the samples took place on day 63 after the first injection of vaccine or placebo. Within Boston, the person who donated was an adult of 18-55 years. Built on an Ad26 vector, the vaccine expressed Wuhan-strain SARS-CoV-2 spike. Sequencing was performed with immunoSEQ multiplex PCR; in TCRdb, only in-frame clones are kept and a portion is missing. Of 380,000 or so clones in the sample, about 87% are singletons; the top ten hold around 6.4%. Trimming shortened V by 2 bases and J by 4 bases, and 15 bases separated the two germline ends. Germline values: CDR1 SGHNT, CDR2 YYREEE (reference sequence). The CDR3 spans 15 residues.

The chain carries TRBV5-4 and TRBJ1-1; D is uncertain. This receptor was taken from a person between 18 and 65 years old who received the Ad26.COV2.S COVID-19 vaccine or a placebo. Sequenced here: peripheral blood, sampled in a trial of Ad26.COV2.S vaccine versus placebo. CDR3 DNA sequence: TGTGCCAGCAGCTTTACGATTTTTGAGGGCACTGAAGCTTTCTTT. Translating gives CASSFTIFEGTEAFF.